The entry below gives a single TCR beta chain sequence along with its context. This entry comes from a study of T cell changes during pregnancy in multiple sclerosis. The CDR3 length is 15 residues. Germline CDR1 reads MDHEN; CDR2 reads SYDVKM. The germline V and J ends were trimmed by 4 bases and 3 bases, with 15 bases remaining between them. Using immunoSEQ multiplex PCR, the repertoire was profiled, and TCRdb retains in-frame clones only, with some absent. Counted here are approximately 53,000 clones, around 90% occurring once; the ten biggest clones make up under 6.5%. The chain is built from TRBV28 and TRBJ1-1; D call uncertain. The TCR was taken from a female donor in good health, enrolled as a control in a pregnancy study. Sequences were derived from peripheral blood, sampled after pregnancy. CDR3 region: CASSSLDVRDTEAFF. In nucleotides, the CDR3 is TGTGCCAGCAGTTCCCTAGACGTTCGGGACACTGAAGCTTTCTTT.